These 10 T cell receptor beta chains were sequenced from one sample in a study of cytomegalovirus exposure and HLA in healthy donors. Primers included in the PCR were 60 Vbeta and 13 Jbeta primers. Clones were sequenced by immunoSEQ multiplex PCR, and TCRdb holds only the in-frame ones, with some missing. This sample's clone table lists around 50,000 clones. Sequenced input: PBMCs. These receptors all stem from a middle-aged woman in good health and CMV-seronegative.

This rearrangement joins TRBV5-1 to TRBJ2-3, with a possible D match to TRBD2 (6 bases). Germline CDR1 is SGHRS and CDR2 is YFSETQ. The CDR3 totals 14 residues. Trimming pared 2 bases from V and 3 bases from J, leaving 10 bases between. The CDR3 DNA reads TGCGCCAGCAGCTTTTCGGGGGTAACAGATACGCAGTATTTT. This gives the protein CASSFSGVTDTQYF.

The genes are TRBV29-1 and TRBJ1-2; D is uncertain. The CDR3 consists of 13 residues. Trimming removed 3 bases at V and 6 bases at J, with 14 bases between. From germline, CDR1 is SQVTM and CDR2 ANQGSEA. CDR3 loop: CSVDSWRVDGYTF. CDR3 in DNA: TGCAGCGTTGATAGTTGGAGGGTCGATGGCTACACCTTC. The full variable domain, with the rest looked up from reference TRBV29-1 and TRBJ1-2, is SAVISQKPSRDICQRGTSLTIQCQVDSQVTMMFWYRQQPGQSLTLIATANQGSEATYESGFVIDKFPISRPNLTFSTLTVSNMSPEDSSIYLCSVDSWRVDGYTFGSGTRLTVV.

V and J are TRBV2 and TRBJ2-3; D remains unclear. The V gene lost 8 bases and the J gene lost 2 bases, with 14 bases spanning the gap. CDR1 SNHLY and CDR2 FYNNEI come from the germline V gene. The CDR3 consists of 14 residues. CDR3: CASAPNYPTDTQYF. The CDR3, as DNA: TGTGCCAGCGCCCCAAACTACCCCACAGATACGCAGTATTTT.

The chain is built from TRBV29-1 and TRBJ2-3, with a weak D call TRBD1 (7 bases). Trimming cost V 3 bases and J 2 bases, with 12 bases left between them. Germline V lookup: CDR1 SQVTM, CDR2 ANQGSEA. CDR3 length equals 14 residues. DNA of the CDR3: TGCAGCGTTGAGGGCAGGGGGGTCACAGATACGCAGTATTTT. Translating it yields CSVEGRGVTDTQYF.

The chain employs TRBV6-5 and TRBJ2-1; the D gene is possibly TRBD1 (6 bases). The V end lost 5 bases, the J end lost 3 bases, and 11 bases lay between the germline ends. The CDR3 is 14 residues long. Germline V CDR1 and CDR2: MNHEY, SVGAGI. CDR3 DNA: TGTGCCAGCAGTAACCTGGACAGCTACAATGAGCAGTTCTTC. Amino acids: CASSNLDSYNEQFF.

CDR3: CASSLLSGSAYEQYF. DNA of the CDR3: TGCGCCAGCAGCTTGCTGTCAGGATCCGCCTACGAGCAGTACTTC. This chain connects TRBV5-1 to TRBJ2-7; D is undetermined. The CDR3 runs 15 residues. V was trimmed by 1 base and J by 2 bases, leaving 13 bases between them. CDR1 is SGHRS, CDR2 YFSETQ, per germline.

This chain joins TRBV14 and TRBJ1-1; maybe TRBD1 (6 bases). The CDR3 runs to 14 residues. The germline V and J ends were trimmed by 1 base and 6 bases, with 12 bases remaining between them. The V gene's germline CDR1 is SGHDN and CDR2 FVKESK. The DNA of the CDR3 is TGTGCCAGCAGCCAAGTCAGGGCAGGGGCTGAAGCTTTCTTT. It yields the protein CASSQVRAGAEAFF.

The chain employs TRBV5-1 and TRBJ2-1; 10 bases line up with TRBD1. Unmatched junction bases numbered 5, after V lost 5 bases and J lost 0 bases. This CDR3 region has 16 residues. Germline-derived CDR1 and CDR2 are SGHRS and YFSETQ. CDR3 loop: CASSFDRGRSYNEQFF. In DNA, the CDR3 is TGCGCCAGCAGTTTTGACAGGGGGCGCTCCTACAATGAGCAGTTCTTC.

The chain links TRBV7-2 to TRBJ2-3; 10 nucleotides agree with TRBD1. V lost 5 bases to trimming and J lost 3 bases; unmatched junction nucleotides: 2. Germline CDR1 and CDR2: SGHTA and FQGNSA. The CDR3 is made up of 14 amino acids. The CDR3 bases are TGTGCCAGCAGCCAGGACAGGGGGACAGATACGCAGTATTTT. This translates into CASSQDRGTDTQYF.

V usage is TRBV7-3 and J usage is TRBJ2-7; TRBD1 matches at 7 bases. This CDR3 spans 15 amino acids. V lost 5 bases, J lost 6 bases, and 13 bases stayed unmatched. Germline CDR1 reads SGHTA; CDR2 reads FQGTGA. The CDR3 here is CASSIQGQGIGEQYF. The CDR3 region has the DNA TGTGCCAGCAGCATACAGGGGCAGGGCATCGGCGAGCAGTACTTC.